The entry below describes one T cell receptor beta chain. The sample is drawn from a study of blood T cell repertoires in COVID-19. At the level of the study: Whether acute or convalescent, the COVID-19 samples came from the United States, Italy and Spain. In each case, the material was cDNA or gDNA derived from T cells, B-cell-depleted T cells, or PBMCs.

In the source study's methods: Cell counts per sample came from amplifying reference gene primers. TCRdb's table, derived via immunoSEQ multiplex PCR, lists solely in-frame clones and lacks some. V and J calls and clone size are those listed in that table; D and trimming were worked out from the DNA. The sample carries about 130,000 clones, 70% to 80% recorded once. Germline V gives CDR1 ENHRY, CDR2 SYGVKD. CDR3 size: 18 residues. The V segment lost 8 bases and the J segment 0 bases; nucleotides outside the gene matches: 12. The rearrangement joins TRBV10-3 to TRBJ2-1, with TRBD2 matching 11 bases. Sequencing was carried out using peripheral blood. This TCR was recovered from a human donor in a cohort sampled during active COVID-19. CDR3 nucleotides: TGTGCCATCCGAGGGGCTAGCGGGGGGAGTAGCTCCTACAATGAGCAGTTCTTC. Translating gives CAIRGASGGSSSYNEQFF.